One sample yielded the 14 T cell receptor beta chains listed below, sequenced in a study of shared clonotypes between healthy human individuals. Assay: immunoSEQ multiplex PCR; the TCRdb copy retains only in-frame clones and omits some. This sample has around 2,000,000 clones; 85% to 95% occur once, and the top ten carry 0.13%. The sequenced sample was naive CD4+ T cells sorted from blood. Regarding subset: CD45RA+ positively selected. The source is a man aged 18 to 30 in good health.

The chain is built from TRBV28 and TRBJ2-7; D is unclear. The V gene lost 6 bases and the J gene lost 3 bases, with 6 bases spanning the gap. There are 11 residues in the CDR3. Germline V CDR1 and CDR2: MDHEN, SYDVKM. CDR3 sequence: CASRTNYEQYF. CDR3 DNA sequence: TGTGCCAGCAGAACCAACTACGAGCAGTACTTC.

The V call is TRBV10-3, the J call TRBJ1-1; D is ambiguous. CDR3 length equals 13 residues. Trimming removed 10 bases at V and 1 base at J, with 13 bases between. CDR1 and CDR2 (germline): ENHRY, SYGVKD. CDR3 DNA sequence: TGTGCCACATGTAAACAGTCGAACACTGAAGCTTTCTTT. Translating it yields CATCKQSNTEAFF.

V is TRBV19 and J is TRBJ2-1, with D unclear. V gave up 5 bases and J gave up 14 bases, with 22 bases separating them. The CDR3 runs 14 residues. Looked up from germline, CDR1 is LNHDA and CDR2 is SQIVND (reference sequence). The CDR3 nucleotides are TGTGCCAGTAGTCTCGATGGCGCCCCCTCGGATAAGTTCTTC. It is translated as CASSLDGAPSDKFF.

The rearrangement joins TRBV2 to TRBJ2-7; 7 bases match TRBD1. V lost 7 bases and J lost 4; bases outside the gene matches: 7. Germline V lookup: CDR1 SNHLY, CDR2 FYNNEI. CDR3 length equals 13 residues. The CDR3 DNA reads as TGTGCCAGCAAAAGGACAGGTCTTTACGAGCAGTACTTC. Translated: CASKRTGLYEQYF.

In the case of this clone: Other DNA sequences in this specimen translate into the identical CDR3. DNA of the CDR3: TGCAGCGTTGAGTGGGGGCTGGGAGATACGCAGTATTTT. This gives the protein CSVEWGLGDTQYF. The chain uses TRBV29-1 and TRBJ2-3, with D perhaps TRBD1 (6 bases). V gave up 3 bases and J gave up 5 bases, with 12 bases separating them. This CDR3 is 13 amino acids long. The germline CDR1 and CDR2 sequences are SQVTM and ANQGSEA.

The rearrangement joins TRBV28 to TRBJ2-7, with 12 bases aligning to TRBD1. This CDR3 has 15 amino acids. From germline, CDR1 is MDHEN and CDR2 SYDVKM. V lost 5 bases, J lost 7 bases, and 9 bases stayed unmatched. The CDR3 DNA reads as TGTGCCAGCAGTACCGAGGGACAGGGGGCGCGGGAGCAGTACTTC. Its translation: CASSTEGQGAREQYF.

The DNA for the CDR3 is TGTGCCAGCAGCTCCTACGGACAGGGCAGGGACGAGCAGTACTTC. Its protein is CASSSYGQGRDEQYF. This chain uses TRBV7-9 with TRBJ2-7; 8 bases are a match to TRBD1. The CDR3 is 15 amino acids. V shed 4 bases and J 5 bases; nucleotides not matched to a gene: 10. Per germline, CDR1 SEHNR and CDR2 FQNEAQ (reference sequence). The whole variable domain, filled in from reference TRBV7-9 and TRBJ2-7, reads DTGVSQNPRHKITKRGQNVTFRCDPISEHNRLYWYRQTLGQGPEFLTYFQNEAQLEKSRLLSDRFSAERPKGSFSTLEIQRTEQGDSAMYLCASSSYGQGRDEQYFGPGTRLTVT.

The chain is built from TRBV9 and TRBJ2-3; TRBD2 matches at 9 bases. CDR1 and CDR2 (germline): SGDLS, YYNGEE. Unmatched junction bases numbered 16, after V lost 4 bases and J lost 7 bases. CDR3 length equals 17 residues. The CDR3 DNA sequence: TGTGCCAGCAGCCCCGATGGGCGGGGGGGCCATGGATATACGCAGTATTTT. Translating gives CASSPDGRGGHGYTQYF.

In this sample, this clone turned up once. The chain carries TRBV6-6 and TRBJ1-6; no firm D call. CDR3 length: 15 residues. Germline values: CDR1 MNHNY, CDR2 SVGAGI (reference sequence). The V end was cut by 2 bases, the J end by 6 bases, with 11 bases between. CDR3 coding DNA: TGTGCCAGCAGTTACGGCCAGGACCGTAATTCACCCCTCCACTTT. It codes for CASSYGQDRNSPLHF.

The gene calls are TRBV6-1 and TRBJ2-7; 9 bases are shared with TRBD1. V dropped 7 bases and J dropped 2; count of bases not matched to a gene: 6. The CDR3 runs to 14 residues. The V gene's germline CDR1 is MNHNS and CDR2 SASEGT. The CDR3 nucleotides are TGTGCCAGCAATGCCGGGACAGGGCCCTACGAGCAGTACTTC. As protein: CASNAGTGPYEQYF.

CDR3 protein: CASSLSVSGNTIYF. The CDR3 DNA sequence: TGTGCCAGCAGCTTAAGTGTCTCCGGAAACACCATATATTTT. The chain couples TRBV7-2 to TRBJ1-3; D uncertain. V was pared by 2 bases and J by 4 bases, with 9 bases between. Germline V lookup: CDR1 SGHTA, CDR2 FQGNSA. The CDR3 covers 14 residues.

The chain uses TRBV9 and TRBJ2-2, with 9 bases identical to TRBD1. Trimming at V came to 3 bases and at J to 8 bases, leaving 11 bases not matched to a gene. The CDR3 covers 16 residues. Germline values: CDR1 SGDLS, CDR2 YYNGEE. Written as DNA, the CDR3 is TGTGCCAGCAGCGACGGGACAGGGATCGCTATGGGGGAGCTGTTTTTT. This codes for CASSDGTGIAMGELFF.

The chain has TRBV7-2 and TRBJ1-6; the D is unclear. V lost 5 bases, J lost 8 bases, and 19 bases lay in between. The CDR3 covers 16 residues. Per the germline V gene, CDR1 is SGHTA and CDR2 is FQGNSA. CDR3 sequence: CASSPRPKGYHSPLHF. CDR3 in DNA: TGTGCCAGCAGCCCGCGCCCCAAGGGATATCATTCACCCCTCCACTTT.

In this sample, this clone turned up a few times. The genes are TRBV2 and TRBJ1-3, with a weak D call TRBD1 (5 bases). The germline V and J ends were trimmed by 6 bases and 0 bases, with 6 bases remaining between them. Germline V gene lookup returns CDR1 SNHLY and CDR2 FYNNEI. This CDR3 has 13 residues. The CDR3 here is CASRGDSGNTIYF. Here the CDR3 DNA reads TGTGCCAGCAGAGGGGACTCTGGAAACACCATATATTTT.